This TCR beta chain was found in a study of T cell repertoires in cytomegalovirus infection. Study context: Indicated by public TCR beta signatures were CMV infection and matching HLA type. Study observations and caveats: CMV-specific TCR beta clonotypes restricted by HLA-C dominated the ex vivo response. Carriers of CMV and the relevant HLA type were discriminated by public TCR beta frequency.

On this clonotype itself: Its antigen is not identified.

The CDR3 length is 15 residues. CDR1 and CDR2 (germline): MNHEY, SMNVEV (reference sequence). Trimming shortened V by 5 bases and J by 1 base, and 12 bases separated the two germline ends. From the reads, TCRdb called clonotypes with MiXCR, one entry per CDR3 protein. The sample includes about 220,000 distinct CDR3 sequences, 30% to 45% seen only once; the top ten take 59%. Here the sequenced sample was CD8+ T cells from cultured PBMCs, taken from culture after CMV antigen stimulation. This clonotype was obtained from a human donor in good health (CMV status not recorded). Some clones in this sample may be carry-over from other donors' samples. V is TRBV27 and J is TRBJ1-3, with D hard to call. In DNA form, the CDR3 reads TGTGCCAGCAGTCACCTTGCCGATTCTGGAAACACCATATATTTT. Translated, it gives CASSHLADSGNTIYF.